The entry that follows covers one T cell receptor beta chain sequence. Its cognate antigen is unknown. This entry is derived from a study of radiotherapy plus CTLA-4 blockade in lung cancer. Turning to the study itself: Of the patients, 18% showed objective responses and about 29% attained disease control.

Study-wide points: Subsequent to radiotherapy plus ipilimumab, tumor-derived TCR clones underwent expansion in blood. Alongside interferon-beta, early blood T cell clone dynamics were reportedly the best predictor of response.

Here immunoSEQ multiplex PCR was the method, and the copy in TCRdb shows in-frame clones only, minus some. Of about 62,000 clones listed, approximately 76% are singletons. Lung cancer patients with chemo-refractory metastatic non-small-cell disease were given focal radiation plus CTLA-4 blockade with ipilimumab. Here the sequenced sample was peripheral blood, taken from a patient treated with radiotherapy plus ipilimumab. This clonotype originated in a human donor with non-small cell lung cancer who had a complete response to radiotherapy plus ipilimumab.

In DNA, the CDR3 is TGTGCCAGCAGCATTGGTTATTTGAGGGAGACCCAGTACTTC. Translation: CASSIGYLRETQYF. The chain employs TRBV5-6 and TRBJ2-5; D is ambiguous. V shed 4 bases and J shed 5 bases, with 15 bases lying between them. The germline V gene has CDR1 SGHDT and CDR2 YYEEEE. The CDR3 is 14 amino acids.